This T cell receptor beta chain was observed in a study of post-analysis software for immune sequencing data. Overall study findings and caveats: Comparison of patients with controls showed five TRBV segments more frequent in patients, TRBV5-6, TRBV5-1 and TRBV20-1 among them.

Every TCR beta cDNA library bore unique molecular identifiers. TCRdb re-derived calls from the PCR reads in MiXCR, one entry per CDR3 protein. The table has roughly 700,000 distinct CDR3 sequences, 25% to 30% seen once; the top ten hold 0.56%. The V gene's germline CDR1 is SGHRS and CDR2 YFSETQ. V dropped 4 bases and J dropped 4; count of bases not matched to a gene: 18. The CDR3 has 21 residues. Remarks on this clonotype: Its antigen remains unknown.

The source material was blood. The sequence was obtained from a girl between 10 and 17 years old with multiple sclerosis. This chain links TRBV5-1 with TRBJ2-3; 16 nucleotides line up with TRBD2. The CDR3 here is CASSTPSGLAGGPDPADTQYF. The CDR3 bases are TGCGCCAGCAGCACCCCTTCGGGACTAGCGGGGGGGCCTGATCCGGCAGATACGCAGTATTTT.